At least ten counts were recorded for the clone carrying this TCR beta chain. CDR3 length: 15 amino acids. With 1 base clipped from V and 4 bases from J, the junction kept 5 bases outside the gene matches. CDR1 SGHRS and CDR2 YFSETQ come from the germline V gene. The sample comes from a study of T-cell reconstitution after alpha-beta-depleted transplantation in children. TCRbeta library preparation incorporated unique molecular identifiers. TCRdb redid the calling of the PCR reads with MiXCR, one entry per CDR3 protein. Of about 300,000 distinct CDR3 sequences in the sample, around 10% were seen once.

The sequence derives from a boy in the first two years of life with acute myeloid leukemia, due to receive a stem cell transplant. This material consisted of PBMCs, taken before TCRalphabeta/CD19-depleted stem cell transplant. The chain recombines TRBV5-1 with TRBJ2-1; 7 bases are shared with TRBD2. This chain's CDR3 is CASSLRLAVYNEQFF. The CDR3 DNA is TGCGCCAGCAGCTTGAGGCTAGCGGTTTACAATGAGCAGTTCTTC.